The source of this T cell receptor beta chain is a study of cytomegalovirus exposure and HLA in healthy donors. Overall study results and limits: Despite most TCR sequences being rare, some public TCRs occurred in many donors. Subsequent analysis revealed that first-cohort TCR clusters tended to co-occur in the 95 to 150 validation repertoires. Overall, approximately 180 TCR beta chains were annotated as cytomegalovirus-associated.

Regarding this clone: No antigen is known for it.

There are 15 residues in the CDR3. Germline V lookup: CDR1 LGHNA, CDR2 YNFKEQ. V was pared by 8 bases and J by 5 bases, with 21 bases between. Method: immunoSEQ multiplex PCR; TCRdb's copy keeps in-frame clones and lacks some. This sample has tens of thousands of clones, with roughly 96% found just once. The receptor comes from a man aged 18 to 30 in good health and CMV-seronegative. Sequencing was carried out using PBMCs. The rearrangement joins TRBV4-2 to TRBJ2-5; possibly TRBD2 for D (7 bases). Here the CDR3 DNA reads TGTGCCAGCGCACAAGATAGGGGGGGAGCCGAGACCCAGTACTTC. This translates into CASAQDRGGAETQYF.